The clone carrying this TCR beta chain has a single count. Germline V gene data show CDR1 as LNHDA and CDR2 as SQIVND (reference sequence). The CDR3 is 16 amino acids. Trimming cost V 3 bases and J 1 base; bases outside gene matches: 6. This entry comes from a study of OX40 agonist ivuxolimab in advanced cancers. Profiling relied on immunoSEQ multiplex PCR, and the TCRdb table lists in-frame clones only, not all of them. Among some 60,000 clones listed, roughly 87% were seen once. The clonotype originates from an adult with an advanced solid tumor such as melanoma, head and neck, liver or kidney cancer. The sample here was CD4+ or CD8+ T cells sorted from blood, taken in a trial of the OX40 agonist ivuxolimab. The chain uses TRBV19 and TRBJ2-1; 7 bases fit TRBD1. CDR3: CASSMWQGVSYNEQFF. DNA for the CDR3: TGTGCCAGTAGTATGTGGCAGGGGGTTTCCTACAATGAGCAGTTCTTC.